These 25 T cell receptor beta chains were sequenced from one sample in a study of blood T cell repertoires in COVID-19. Produced via immunoSEQ multiplex PCR; TCRdb's table is partial and in-frame only. Seen here are hundreds of thousands of clones, approximately 83% observed once, and the top ten hold 2.2%. Sequenced input: PBMCs or T cells enriched from blood (not recorded which). These receptor sequences come from a man aged 25-45 years who had recovered from COVID-19.

About this clone: The junction differs from germline at one of its ends, possibly a read error. The chain carries TRBV30 and TRBJ1-2; weak D call: TRBD1 (5 bases). Germline CDR1 is GTSNPN and CDR2 is SVGIG (reference sequence). The CDR3 is made up of 11 amino acids. CDR3 loop: CACLPSLQGSF. DNA for the CDR3: TGTGCCTGCCTCCCTTCCCTCCAGGGATCCTTC. The whole variable domain, remainder taken from reference TRBV30 and TRBJ1-2, is SQTIHQWPATLVQPVGSPLSLECTVEGTSNPNLYWYRQAAGRGLQLLFYSVGIGQISSEVPQNLSASRPQDRQFILSSKKLLLSDSGFYLCACLPSLQGSFGSGTRLTVV.

About this clone itself: An end of the junction differs from the germline gene, which may be a read error. V usage is TRBV7-7 and J usage is TRBJ1-1, with D tentatively TRBD1 (5 bases). This CDR3 contains 13 residues. Looked up from germline, CDR1 is SSHAT and CDR2 is FNYEAQ (reference sequence). The DNA for the CDR3 is TGTGCTAGCAGCGCGAACCAGGGATTTGAAGCTTTCTTT. It is translated as CASSANQGFEAFF.

Note on this clone: Other DNA sequences of this sample code for an identical CDR3. The CDR3 is CASSPGETQYF. CDR3 sequence (DNA): TGCGCCAGCAGCCCAGGAGAGACCCAGTACTTC. V and J are TRBV5-1 and TRBJ2-5; D gene uncertain. The CDR3 is 11 residues long. V lost 4 bases, J lost 4 bases, and 5 bases lay in between. Germline lookup yields CDR1 SGHRS and CDR2 YFSETQ.

The V and J genes are TRBV6-5 and TRBJ2-7, with 7 nucleotides matching TRBD1. V gave up 0 bases and J gave up 6 bases; unmatched junction bases: 8. The CDR3 extends over 15 amino acids. Looked up from germline, CDR1 is MNHEY and CDR2 is SVGAGI. CDR3 residues: CASSYSIRGYSEQYF. DNA of the CDR3: TGTGCCAGCAGTTACTCGATCAGGGGGTATAGCGAGCAGTACTTC.

The chain links TRBV4-1 to TRBJ2-3; TRBD1 might be the D (5 bases). V lost 0 bases to trimming and J lost 1 base, with 5 bases between them. CDR1 is MGHRA, CDR2 YSYEKL, per germline. The CDR3 contains 14 residues. The CDR3 DNA is TGCGCCAGCAGCCAAGAGACAGGCACAGATACGCAGTATTTT. Its protein product is CASSQETGTDTQYF.

The chain couples TRBV18 to TRBJ2-2; the D gene is possibly TRBD1 (6 bases). The V and J ends lost 8 bases and 1 base respectively, with 11 bases between them. The germline V gene encodes CDR1 KGHSH and CDR2 LQKENI. The CDR3 sequence is 14 residues long. CDR3 in DNA: TGTGCCAGCGCGAAGGACAGGAACACCGGGGAGCTGTTTTTT. Translating it yields CASAKDRNTGELFF.

The chain recombines TRBV6-2 or TRBV6-3 with TRBJ1-1; no clear D gene. Germline-derived CDR1 and CDR2 are MNHEY and SVGEGT. V was shortened by 5 bases and J by 1 base, with 14 bases between the two germline ends. The CDR3 loop spans 15 amino acids. As DNA, the CDR3 is TGTGCCAGCAGTACATTCATGCGGGGGAACACTGAAGCTTTCTTT. It translates to CASSTFMRGNTEAFF.

V gene TRBV7-9 combines with J gene TRBJ1-4; tentatively, D is TRBD1 (6 bases). There are 15 residues in the CDR3. The V gene lost 4 bases and the J gene lost 5 bases, with 14 bases spanning the gap. Germline-derived CDR1 and CDR2 are SEHNR and FQNEAQ (reference sequence). DNA of the CDR3: TGTGCCAGCAGCTCCTACAGGGAAGCCAATGAAAAACTGTTTTTT. As protein: CASSSYREANEKLFF.

The chain has TRBV4-1 and TRBJ2-2; 11 nucleotides match TRBD2. Germline values: CDR1 MGHRA, CDR2 YSYEKL. The ends lost 6 bases at V and 4 bases at J; junction bases unmatched: 7. The CDR3 sequence is 16 residues long. The CDR3 DNA sequence: TGCGCCAGCAGACCGGGGCTAGCGGGGGGCACCGGGGAGCTGTTTTTT. Encoded protein: CASRPGLAGGTGELFF.

The chain has TRBV6-2 or TRBV6-3 and TRBJ2-7; TRBD2 is a possible D gene (5 bases). Trimming stripped 6 bases from V and 2 bases from J, with 17 bases between. This CDR3 has 15 residues. CDR1 and CDR2 from the germline V gene are MNHEY and SVGEGT. CDR3 coding DNA: TGTGCCAGCAGCCCTGGACTCAGCGCGGCCTACGAGCAGTACTTC. It specifies CASSPGLSAAYEQYF.

V usage is TRBV5-1 and J usage is TRBJ1-2; a weak D match, TRBD1 (6 bases). V was cut by 2 bases and J by 4 bases, with 12 bases left in between. Germline V gene data show CDR1 as SGHRS and CDR2 as YFSETQ. The CDR3 loop spans 14 amino acids. CDR3 bases: TGCGCCAGCAGCTTAGCCCAGGGGATCTATGGCTACACCTTC. Amino acid sequence: CASSLAQGIYGYTF.

The CDR3 coding sequence is TGTGCCAGTAATGGGGGCGAAGTTTCACCCCTCCACTTT. Translation: CASNGGEVSPLHF. The V gene is TRBV19, the J gene TRBJ1-6; D perhaps matches TRBD1 (6 bases). The CDR3 totals 13 residues. Deletions cut 7 bases from V and 9 bases from J, with 13 bases between. Looked up from germline, CDR1 is LNHDA and CDR2 is SQIVND (reference sequence).

The chain carries TRBV18 and TRBJ1-2; TRBD1 aligns across 8 bases. V lost 0 bases and J lost 10; bases outside the gene matches: 7. Germline loops: CDR1 KGHSH, CDR2 LQKENI. The length of the CDR3 is 14 residues. CDR3 bases: TGTGCCAGCTCACCACCCCAAACAGGGGGACCCTACACCTTC. As protein: CASSPPQTGGPYTF. Looking up the rest from reference TRBV18 and TRBJ1-2 gives the full variable domain: NAGVMQNPRHLVRRRGQEARLRCSPMKGHSHVYWYRQLPEEGLKFMVYLQKENIIDESGMPKERFSAEFPKEGPSILRIQQVVRGDSAAYFCASSPPQTGGPYTFGSGTRLTVV.

The gene calls are TRBV12-5 and TRBJ1-5; D not resolved. Between the trimmed V and J ends, which lost 5 bases and 0 bases, there was a span of 8 bases. Germline V gene data show CDR1 as LGHNT and CDR2 as FRNRAP. The CDR3 is 14 residues long. CDR3 nucleotides: TGTGCTAGTGGTCATGGCCTTAGCAATCAGCCCCAGCATTTT. Protein product: CASGHGLSNQPQHF.

The rearrangement uses TRBV2 and TRBJ2-5, with D perhaps TRBD2 (7 bases). The CDR3 has 15 residues. The germline V and J ends were trimmed by 3 bases and 2 bases, with 13 bases remaining between them. Germline V gene sequence: CDR1 SNHLY, CDR2 FYNNEI. The CDR3 loop is CASSEEGGGQETQYF. CDR3 in DNA: TGTGCCAGCAGTGAGGAAGGGGGGGGTCAAGAGACCCAGTACTTC.

This clone has a count of ten or more. J is TRBJ2-7 and V is TRBV7-2, with 9 bases that match TRBD2. From germline, CDR1 is SGHTA and CDR2 FQGNSA. The CDR3 has 13 residues. V was clipped by 8 bases and J by 4 bases; unmatched bases: 6. CDR3 protein: CASGLAGGYEQYF. The DNA of the CDR3 is TGTGCCAGCGGCCTGGCGGGGGGGTACGAGCAGTACTTC.

Comments on this clone: Other DNA sequences in the same sample also yield this CDR3. V is TRBV27 and J is TRBJ1-2; a weak D match, TRBD1 (6 bases). CDR1 and CDR2 from the germline V gene are MNHEY and SMNVEV (reference sequence). This CDR3 has 13 amino acids. V gave up 6 bases and J gave up 2 bases, with 10 bases separating them. Here the CDR3 DNA reads TGTGCCAGCAGCTTTACAGGGAACTATGGCTACACCTTC. It yields the protein CASSFTGNYGYTF.

V is TRBV15 and J is TRBJ1-3; no clear D. The CDR3 spans 16 residues. The V gene lost 1 base and the J gene lost 0 bases, with 10 bases spanning the gap. The germline CDR1 and CDR2 sequences are LNHNV and YYDKDF (reference sequence). DNA of the CDR3: TGTGCCACCAGCAGAGGGTCGGAGGGCTCTGGAAACACCATATATTTT. Its protein is CATSRGSEGSGNTIYF. The full variable domain, completed using reference TRBV15 and TRBJ1-3, is DAMVIQNPRYQVTQFGKPVTLSCSQTLNHNVMYWYQQKSSQAPKLLFHYYDKDFNNEADTPDNFQSRRPNTSFCFLDIRSPGLGDTAMYLCATSRGSEGSGNTIYFGEGSWLTVV.

This chain connects TRBV27 to TRBJ1-2; the D gene is possibly TRBD1 (5 bases). The CDR3 runs 14 residues. Germline CDR1 and CDR2: MNHEY and SMNVEV (reference sequence). Trimming took off 6 bases at V and 3 bases at J, with 14 bases between the two ends. CDR3 region: CASSLGGGYYGYTF. For the CDR3, the DNA is TGTGCCAGCAGCCTTGGCGGGGGGTACTATGGCTACACCTTC.

This clone was picked up one time. The J gene is TRBJ2-1, the V gene TRBV7-9, with 9 bases matching TRBD2. The CDR3 is 14 amino acids. V shed 5 bases and J 8 bases; nucleotides not matched to a gene: 7. The germline CDR1 and CDR2 sequences are SEHNR and FQNEAQ (reference sequence). For the CDR3, the DNA is TGTGCCAGCAGCGGCGGGGGGGCGTTCCATGAGCAGTTCTTC. Translated, it gives CASSGGGAFHEQFF. The whole variable domain, remainder taken from reference TRBV7-9 and TRBJ2-1, is DTGVSQNPRHKITKRGQNVTFRCDPISEHNRLYWYRQTLGQGPEFLTYFQNEAQLEKSRLLSDRFSAERPKGSFSTLEIQRTEQGDSAMYLCASSGGGAFHEQFFGPGTRLTVL.

Only one count was recorded for this clone. The chain carries TRBV5-6 and TRBJ2-7; 8 nucleotides agree with TRBD1. Germline CDR1 is SGHDT and CDR2 is YYEEEE. Losses at the gene ends were 4 bases for V and 6 bases for J; bases not matched to a gene: 6. The CDR3 totals 13 residues. The CDR3 DNA sequence: TGTGCCAGCAGCATAGGACAGGGTGGCGAGCAGTACTTC. This sequence encodes CASSIGQGGEQYF.

This clone was observed once. This chain uses TRBV12-3 or TRBV12-4 with TRBJ1-5; D is possibly TRBD1 (5 bases). The CDR3 runs 13 residues. Trimming removed 10 bases at V and 6 bases at J, with 16 bases between. CDR3 amino acids: CATTNSRVQPQHF. In DNA, the CDR3 is TGTGCCACCACCAACTCCAGGGTTCAGCCCCAGCATTTT.

V usage is TRBV10-3 and J usage is TRBJ2-1, with 9 bases that match TRBD2. CDR1 and CDR2 (germline): ENHRY, SYGVKD. The length of the CDR3 is 16 residues. V lost 1 base to trimming and J lost 4 bases; unmatched junction nucleotides: 5. CDR3 sequence: CAISELTSGPYNEQFF. The CDR3 DNA reads TGTGCCATCAGTGAGTTGACTAGCGGACCATACAATGAGCAGTTCTTC.

The genes are TRBV27 and TRBJ1-5; D is uncertain. CDR1 MNHEY and CDR2 SMNVEV come from the germline V gene (reference sequence). V was pared by 2 bases and J by 1 base, with 6 bases between. This CDR3 is built from 14 residues. In nucleotides, the CDR3 is TGTGCCAGCAGTTTAGGCTGGAGCAATCAGCCCCAGCATTTT. It translates to CASSLGWSNQPQHF.

The sample holds a few counts of this clone. The rearrangement joins TRBV7-2 to TRBJ1-3; 10 bases agree with TRBD1. Germline V CDR1 and CDR2: SGHTA, FQGNSA. The trim removed 5 bases at V and 7 bases at J, leaving 14 bases unmatched. This CDR3 contains 17 residues. CDR3 amino acids: CASSRAGTGEYANTIYF. CDR3 in DNA: TGTGCCAGCAGCCGCGCCGGGACAGGGGAATACGCGAACACCATATATTTT.